The next 24 T cell receptor beta chains were all read from a single sample in a study of CD8+CD57+ T cells in acquired aplastic anemia. Profiles of TCR beta VDJ and CDR3 were generated from a genomic DNA template. From the reads, TCRdb called clonotypes with MiXCR, one entry per CDR3 protein. The sample includes 260,000 or so distinct CDR3 sequences, approximately 86% seen only once; the top ten take 40% to 50%. Patients chosen for sequencing had shown CD8+CD57+ cell expansion by flow cytometry. Sequencing was done on a sample of sorted CD4+, CD8+, or CD8+CD57+ T cells (not recorded which) from PBMCs. These receptors were taken from a human donor with aplastic anemia.

This clonotype occurred a few times. The chain joins TRBV11-2 to TRBJ1-2, with 11 bases that match TRBD1. CDR1 SGHAT and CDR2 FQNNGV come from the germline V gene. The CDR3 contains 15 residues. V lost 5 bases and J lost 3; bases outside the gene matches: 5. This chain's CDR3 is CASSEGQGGDYGYTF. The CDR3, as DNA: TGTGCCAGCAGCGAGGGACAGGGGGGCGACTATGGCTACACCTTC.

The chain combines TRBV7-8 with TRBJ1-5; D call uncertain. Looked up from germline, CDR1 is SGHVS and CDR2 is FQNEAQ. The CDR3 is made up of 15 amino acids. The germline V and J ends were trimmed by 3 bases and 15 bases, with 24 bases remaining between them. CDR3 nucleotide sequence: TGTGCCAGCAGCTTTGGTCCCGACGGAACAGCCCTTTCGCATTTT. Its protein product is CASSFGPDGTALSHF.

In its sample, this clonotype was seen a few times. This rearrangement joins TRBV7-9 to TRBJ2-6; TRBD2 might be the D (5 bases). The CDR3 covers 16 residues. V dropped 1 base and J dropped 16 bases, with 23 bases sitting between them. Germline CDR1 reads SEHNR; CDR2 reads FQNEAQ (reference sequence). The CDR3 coding sequence is TGTGCCAGCAGCTTAGTACCCGGGGAGCTGGCTTTTGGACTGACTTTC. Translating it yields CASSLVPGELAFGLTF.

On this clonotype: An end of the junction does not agree with germline; a read error may underlie this. The genes are TRBV7-9 and TRBJ2-3, with D tentatively TRBD2 (5 bases). This CDR3 is 14 amino acids long. Per germline, CDR1 SEHNR and CDR2 FQNEAQ (reference sequence). The CDR3 region has the DNA TGTGCCAGCAGCTTGGCGGGTGGTCGGCATACACAGTATTTT. Protein product: CASSLAGGRHTQYF.

The chain is built from TRBV7-9 and TRBJ1-1; D not certain. Trimming removed 3 bases from V and 5 bases from J, with 16 bases in between. The CDR3 runs to 15 residues. Germline assignment: CDR1 SEHNR and CDR2 FQNEAQ (reference sequence). CDR3 protein: CASSFDRSGKTEAFF. CDR3 bases: TGTGCCAGCAGCTTTGATCGAAGCGGGAAGACTGAAGCTTTCTTT.

The J gene is TRBJ2-1, the V gene TRBV5-5; no clear D gene. The CDR3 covers 14 residues. Germline V gene lookup returns CDR1 SGHKS and CDR2 YYEKEE (reference sequence). V was shortened by 3 bases and J by 3 bases, with 10 bases between the two germline ends. The CDR3 nucleotides read TGTGCCAGCAGCTCCTCACAGAGCTACAATGAGCAGTTCTTC. Its translation is CASSSSQSYNEQFF.

This chain uses TRBV5-8 with TRBJ1-2; possible D gene TRBD1, 6 bases. Germline-derived CDR1 and CDR2 are SGHTS and YDEGEE. The CDR3 totals 14 residues. Trimming took off 0 bases at V and 7 bases at J, with 13 bases between the two ends. CDR3 region: CASSLAGQRCGYTF. The CDR3 nucleotides are TGTGCCAGCAGCTTGGCTGGACAGCGCTGTGGCTACACCTTC.

This clonotype appeared a few times. A much larger clonotype is one base distant, so this may be a read error. The CDR3 DNA follows: TGCAGCGTTGAAGATCTAAGGGGGCCAGGCTACGAGCAGTACGTC. It translates to CSVEDLRGPGYEQYV. The rearrangement links TRBV29-1 to TRBJ2-7; the match to TRBD1 covers 7 bases. The ends lost 0 bases at V and 3 bases at J; junction bases unmatched: 8. CDR1 and CDR2 from the germline V gene are SQVTM and ANQGSEA. The CDR3 extends over 15 amino acids.

V usage is TRBV7-9 and J usage is TRBJ2-2, with 9 positions matching TRBD2. CDR3 length equals 15 residues. Unmatched junction bases numbered 14, after V lost 3 bases and J lost 15 bases. The germline V gene has CDR1 SEHNR and CDR2 FQNEAQ (reference sequence). CDR3 coding DNA: TGTGCCAGCAGCTTTCAAGGGAGCGGGGGGAGCGAGGTGTTTTTT. Its translation is CASSFQGSGGSEVFF.

Regarding this clonotype: The junction does not match germline at one end; this may be a read error. CDR3 amino acids: CGDSGTDTQYF. The DNA of the CDR3 is TGCGGGGACAGCGGCACAGATACGCAGTATTTT. The V and J genes are TRBV7-9 and TRBJ2-3; 7 bases are shared with TRBD1. Germline V gives CDR1 SEHNR, CDR2 FQNEAQ (reference sequence). This CDR3 has 11 amino acids.

The rearrangement joins TRBV11-3 to TRBJ2-2; no clear D gene. The CDR3 is 12 amino acids. Germline V gene lookup returns CDR1 SGHNT and CDR2 YENEEA. Trimming shortened V by 0 bases and J by 11 bases, and 7 bases separated the two germline ends. The CDR3 DNA is TGTGCCAGCAGCTTAGAACCCGCAGAGCTGTTTTTT. It translates to CASSLEPAELFF. Looking up the rest from reference TRBV11-3 and TRBJ2-2 gives the full variable domain: EAGVVQSPRYKIIEKKQPVAFWCNPISGHNTLYWYLQNLGQGPELLIRYENEEAVDDSQLPKDRFSAERLKGVDSTLKIQPAELGDSAVYLCASSLEPAELFFGEGSRLTVL.

The chain recombines TRBV7-3 with TRBJ1-1; D remains unclear. The germline CDR1 and CDR2 sequences are SGHTA and FQGTGA. This CDR3 region has 15 residues. The V end was cut by 8 bases, the J end by 13 bases, with 29 bases between. For the CDR3, the DNA is TGTGCCAGCTCAAGAGAGGCCAACGCCGTTGAACACTGTTTCTTT. Translation: CASSREANAVEHCFF.

This clonotype was observed once. This chain joins TRBV11-3 and TRBJ2-1; no clear D gene. V was pared by 3 bases and J by 7 bases, with 16 bases between. The CDR3 sequence is 15 residues long. Germline V gene lookup returns CDR1 SGHNT and CDR2 YENEEA. The CDR3 nucleotides are TGTGCCAGCAGCTTTACTCGCGGTCCCGAGAATGAGCAGTTCTTC. This encodes CASSFTRGPENEQFF. Full variable domain (remainder filled in from reference TRBV11-3 and TRBJ2-1): EAGVVQSPRYKIIEKKQPVAFWCNPISGHNTLYWYLQNLGQGPELLIRYENEEAVDDSQLPKDRFSAERLKGVDSTLKIQPAELGDSAVYLCASSFTRGPENEQFFGPGTRLTVL.

As for this clonotype: The conserved final phenylalanine or tryptophan is absent from the CDR3, which likely points to a read error. No DNA is shown, since the ends of the CDR3 on it are uncertain; the CDR3 is the one TCRdb lists. The rearrangement joins TRBV2 to TRBJ2-1; the DNA was not used to check the table's D call, TRBD2. The CDR3 is 16 amino acids long, termini counted. Germline-derived CDR1 and CDR2 are SNHLY and FYNNEI. CDR3 amino acids: CASSWGGGSNSGENFV.

In the case of this clonotype: Germline is not matched at one junction end, which may reflect a read error. The gene calls are TRBV5-1 and TRBJ2-1; D may be TRBD1 (5 bases). CDR3 length equals 16 residues. Germline CDR1 is SGHRS and CDR2 is YFSETQ. The CDR3 DNA sequence: TGTGCCAGCAGCTTTACCACAGGCTACGAGAGCGATGAGCAGTTCTTC. Translated: CASSFTTGYESDEQFF.

The chain uses TRBV7-4 and TRBJ1-1; D remains unclear. The CDR3 runs to 15 residues. V was trimmed by 6 bases and J by 10 bases, leaving 24 bases between them. Germline CDR1 and CDR2: SGHVT and SQSDAQ. For the CDR3, the DNA is TGTGCCAGCAGTGTAGTGGTTACGAGGAATACGGCAGCTTTCTTT. This codes for CASSVVVTRNTAAFF.

This chain links TRBV5-1 with TRBJ1-2, with D possibly matching TRBD1 (5 bases). This CDR3 contains 13 residues. V dropped 2 bases and J dropped 2 bases, with 7 bases sitting between them. CDR1 and CDR2 from the germline V gene are SGHRS and YFSETQ. The chain's CDR3 is CASSFQGNYGYTF. The CDR3 DNA reads TGCGCCAGCAGCTTCCAGGGAAACTATGGCTACACCTTC.

The chain has TRBV9 and TRBJ2-3; no clear D. This CDR3 is 15 amino acids long. V lost 0 bases, J lost 0 bases, and 8 bases lay in between. The germline V gene has CDR1 SGDLS and CDR2 YYNGEE. CDR3 sequence reads: CASSVEGLSTDTQYF. In DNA, the CDR3 is TGTGCCAGCAGCGTAGAAGGATTAAGCACAGATACGCAGTATTTT.

V is TRBV2 and J is TRBJ1-5; 11 positions agree with TRBD1. The CDR3 sequence is 17 residues long. V was pared by 6 bases and J by 0 bases, with 7 bases of the junction left unmatched. Per germline, CDR1 SNHLY and CDR2 FYNNEI. CDR3 residues: CASRRDRGMNSNQPQHF. The CDR3 DNA follows: TGTGCCAGCAGAAGGGACAGGGGGATGAATAGCAATCAGCCCCAGCATTTT.

This chain uses TRBV7-9 with TRBJ1-2; 7 positions agree with TRBD1. The CDR3 sequence is 13 residues long. After removal of 5 bases from V and 4 bases from J, the junction contained 4 bases not matched to a gene. Germline V gene sequence: CDR1 SEHNR, CDR2 FQNEAQ (reference sequence). The CDR3: CASSTGTVYGYTF. In nucleotides, the CDR3 is TGTGCCAGCAGCACGGGGACAGTCTATGGCTACACCTTC.

In the case of this clonotype: The CDR3 does not end in the conserved phenylalanine or tryptophan, so this is likely a read error. It is unclear where the CDR3 begins or ends on the DNA, so no DNA is shown, and the CDR3 is as TCRdb lists it. The chain links TRBV2 to TRBJ2-2; the D segment call TRBD1 is taken from the table without a DNA check. Both ends counted, the CDR3 spans 15 residues. Germline CDR1 is SNHLY and CDR2 is FYNNEI. CDR3 loop: CASGGEAADTQELCP.

In the case of this clonotype: Because the CDR3 is missing its conserved closing phenylalanine or tryptophan, this is likely a read error. The J gene is TRBJ1-2, the V gene TRBV24-1; D ambiguous. This CDR3 is built from 11 residues. The ends were cut back, 4 bases at V and 10 bases at J, with 9 bases in the middle. Germline V gene sequence: CDR1 KGHDR, CDR2 SFDVKD. CDR3 sequence reads: CATSEVGLYTI. The DNA of the CDR3 is TGTGCCACCAGTGAAGTAGGCCTCTACACCATC.

Comments on this clonotype: The junction departs from germline at one end; a sequencing error may be responsible. This chain uses TRBV2 with TRBJ2-3; D call uncertain. The CDR3 is made up of 13 amino acids. Germline V CDR1 and CDR2: SNHLY, FYNNEI. CDR3 sequence (DNA): TGCACCAGACGGAACGGGCCCACAGATACGCAGTATTTT. It yields the protein CTRRNGPTDTQYF.

V gene TRBV20-1 combines with J gene TRBJ2-7; D perhaps matches TRBD1 (6 bases). The V and J ends lost 1 base and 2 bases respectively, with 12 bases between them. This CDR3 region has 14 residues. Germline V gives CDR1 DFQATT, CDR2 SNEGSKA (reference sequence). CDR3 in DNA: TGCAGTGCTAGAGCCTTAACAGGGACCTACGAGCAGTACTTC. Translating gives CSARALTGTYEQYF.